This T cell receptor (beta chain) was documented in a study of identifying expanded T cells in peripheral blood. The protocol was immunoSEQ multiplex PCR, while the TCRdb copy is restricted to in-frame clones and leaves out a portion. The repertoire holds 83,000 or so clones, 88% seen once, with 3.5% to 4.5% in the top ten. Study-wide results and limits: Over about two and four weeks, about 15 and 19 clones changed, versus around 1.2 between replicates. Clone count variance between roughly 2-week samples rose with total template count.

Healthy donors had no documented immune events, such as infections, while sampled. With regard to this clone: As yet, its antigen is unknown.

The sample consisted of blood. This clonotype originated in a person between 18 and 70 years old in good health.

The CDR3: CASSRFTGYGYTF. CDR3 nucleotide sequence: TGTGCCAGCAGCCGATTCACGGGCTATGGCTACACCTTC. The chain employs TRBV7-9 and TRBJ1-2; D not certain. The germline V gene encodes CDR1 SEHNR and CDR2 FQNEAQ (reference sequence). Trimming pared 5 bases from V and 4 bases from J, leaving 11 bases between. The CDR3 is made up of 13 amino acids. Full variable domain (remainder filled in from reference TRBV7-9 and TRBJ1-2): DTGVSQNPRHKITKRGQNVTFRCDPISEHNRLYWYRQTLGQGPEFLTYFQNEAQLEKSRLLSDRFSAERPKGSFSTLEIQRTEQGDSAMYLCASSRFTGYGYTFGSGTRLTVV.